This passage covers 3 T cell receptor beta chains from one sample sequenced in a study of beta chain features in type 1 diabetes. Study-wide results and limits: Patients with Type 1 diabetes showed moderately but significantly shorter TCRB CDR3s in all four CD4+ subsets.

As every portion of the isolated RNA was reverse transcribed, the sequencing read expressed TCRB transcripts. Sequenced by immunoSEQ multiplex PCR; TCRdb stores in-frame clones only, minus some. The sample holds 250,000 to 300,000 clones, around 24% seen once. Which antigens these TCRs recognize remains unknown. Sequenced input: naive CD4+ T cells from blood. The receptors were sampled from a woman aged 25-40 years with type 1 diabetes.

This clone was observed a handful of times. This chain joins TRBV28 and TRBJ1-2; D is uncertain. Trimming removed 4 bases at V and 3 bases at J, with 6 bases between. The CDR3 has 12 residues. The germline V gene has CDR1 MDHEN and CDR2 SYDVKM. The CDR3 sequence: CASSYRDYGYTF. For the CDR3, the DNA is TGTGCCAGCAGTTACAGAGACTATGGCTACACCTTC.

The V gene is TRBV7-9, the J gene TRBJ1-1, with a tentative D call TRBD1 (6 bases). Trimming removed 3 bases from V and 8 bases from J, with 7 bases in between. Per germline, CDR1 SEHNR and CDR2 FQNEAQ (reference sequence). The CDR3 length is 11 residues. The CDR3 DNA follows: TGTGCCAGCAGCTTCACAGGGGAAGCTTTCTTT. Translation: CASSFTGEAFF.

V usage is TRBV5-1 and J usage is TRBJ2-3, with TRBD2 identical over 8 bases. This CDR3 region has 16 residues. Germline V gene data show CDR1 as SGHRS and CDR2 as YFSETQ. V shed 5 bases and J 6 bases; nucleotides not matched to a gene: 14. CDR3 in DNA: TGCGCCAGCAGAAATCCTTGGGCGGGAGGAGTGGATACGCAGTATTTT. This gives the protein CASRNPWAGGVDTQYF.